This is a list of T cell receptor beta chains from one sample in a study of cytomegalovirus exposure and HLA in healthy donors. Assay used: immunoSEQ multiplex PCR; TCRdb lists only in-frame clones, some missing. The repertoire consists of more than 150,000 clones, with roughly 80% occurring once and the leading ten covering 6.3%. Sequenced input: PBMCs. The receptors were gathered from a man between 35 and 55 years old in good health and CMV-seropositive. The CDR3 runs from the conserved cysteine through the conserved F or W. A D gene is named only where the DNA matches it firmly. Rows may omit the clone size; those that give it use once, few, many or a size class.

v_call	clone_size	j_call	d_call	cdr3_length	cdr3_nt	cdr3_aa
TRBV10-2	.	TRBJ2-7	TRBD1	15	TGCGCCAGCAGTGACCCGACAGGGGCCGCCTCCGAGCAGTACTTC	CASSDPTGAASEQYF
TRBV6-5	.	TRBJ2-7	.	12	TGTGCCAGCAGTTCTGTAGCGGCCGAGCAGTACTTC	CASSSVAAEQYF
TRBV5-1	once	TRBJ2-3	TRBD2	16	TGCGCCAGCAGCTTGGGGCTAGCGGGGCGCACAGATACGCAGTATTTT	CASSLGLAGRTDTQYF
TRBV19	.	TRBJ1-1	.	18	TGTGCCAGTAGTATCGGGAGGGGCGTCAGTGGTAGGGACACTGAAGCTTTCTTT	CASSIGRGVSGRDTEAFF
TRBV7-9	.	TRBJ2-5	.	15	TGTGCCAGCAGCTTAGCGTCGACAGGACGGGAGACCCAGTACTTC	CASSLASTGRETQYF
TRBV6-5	.	TRBJ2-7	.	14	TGTGCCAGCACCGTGACGGGGAAACCCTACGAGCAGTACTTC	CASTVTGKPYEQYF
TRBV9	.	TRBJ2-1	TRBD2	11	TGTGCCTCCGGGGGGGTGAATGAGCAGTTCTTC	CASGGVNEQFF
TRBV4-3	few	TRBJ2-7	TRBD1	16	TGCGCCAGCAGCCAAGATCCGACAGGGGGGCCCTACGAGCAGTACTTC	CASSQDPTGGPYEQYF
TRBV28	.	TRBJ2-6	.	15	TGTGCCAGCACCCTAGATCAATCTGGGGCCAACGTCCTGACTTTC	CASTLDQSGANVLTF
TRBV7-2	.	TRBJ1-2	.	15	TGTGCCAGCAGCCTCCTTGGACCGGGAGGGTATGGCTACACCTTC	CASSLLGPGGYGYTF
TRBV6-5	once	TRBJ2-1	TRBD2	15	TGTGCCAGCAGTCGCGGACTAGCGGGCTACAATGAGCAGTTCTTC	CASSRGLAGYNEQFF
TRBV2	once	TRBJ1-4	.	17	TGTGCCAACACCGGGGTGGGCCTAGCAGCAACTAATGAAAAACTGTTTTTT	CANTGVGLAATNEKLFF
TRBV11-2	few	TRBJ2-7	TRBD1	14	TGTGCCAGCAGCTTAGCAGGGGGACCCTACGAGCAGTACTTC	CASSLAGGPYEQYF
TRBV6-5	.	TRBJ2-2	TRBD2	14	TGTGCCAGCAGTTACCAACTAGCGACCGGGGAGCTGTTTTTT	CASSYQLATGELFF
TRBV27	.	TRBJ2-7	TRBD1	15	TGTGCCAGCAGTCCCCGACGGACAGGGGGTTACGAGCAGTACTTC	CASSPRRTGGYEQYF
TRBV5-6	.	TRBJ2-3	TRBD1	14	TGTGCCAGCAGCCCCGGACAGGTGGTTTATACGCAGTATTTT	CASSPGQVVYTQYF
TRBV25-1	.	TRBJ2-3	.	13	TGTGCCAGCAGCTCCTCGGGCACAGATACGCAGTATTTT	CASSSSGTDTQYF
TRBV7-2	.	TRBJ1-2	.	12	TGTGCCAGCAGCTCGGGACTATATGGCTACACCTTC	CASSSGLYGYTF
TRBV7-9	.	TRBJ2-5	.	14	TGTGCCAGCAGCTTAGGTTCAAGGAGGGAGACCCAGTACTTC	CASSLGSRRETQYF
TRBV6-4	.	TRBJ2-7	.	13	TGTGCCAGCAGTGAATCGTGGTCGGGCGAGCAGTACTTC	CASSESWSGEQYF
TRBV10-3	.	TRBJ1-5	TRBD1	16	TGTGCCATCAGCGAGTCCACAGGGGGCTGGGATCAGCCCCAGCATTTT	CAISESTGGWDQPQHF
TRBV7-8	.	TRBJ1-2	.	13	TGTGCCAGCAGCGCCGGTGGAGGGGCTGGCTACACCTTC	CASSAGGGAGYTF
TRBV7-2	.	TRBJ2-2	.	15	TGTGCCAGCAGCTTATCGGCAGGGAACACCGGGGAGCTGTTTTTT	CASSLSAGNTGELFF
TRBV29-1	.	TRBJ2-5	TRBD2	12	TGCAGCGTTGGGGACTATCAAGAGACCCAGTACTTC	CSVGDYQETQYF
TRBV28	.	TRBJ2-5	.	14	TGTGCCAGCAGTCCCTCGGACTTGCGAGAGACCCAGTACTTC	CASSPSDLRETQYF
TRBV9	.	TRBJ2-5	TRBD2	17	TGTGCCAGCAGCGTAGCAGCGGGGGCCTCCAACCCAGAGACCCAGTACTTC	CASSVAAGASNPETQYF
TRBV27	.	TRBJ1-6	.	14	TGTGCCAGCAGGTCTGATTTAGATACTTCACCCCTCCACTTT	CASRSDLDTSPLHF
TRBV27	.	TRBJ1-2	TRBD1	13	TGTGCCAGCAGTTTGGGACAGCCCTATGGCTACACCTTC	CASSLGQPYGYTF
TRBV9	.	TRBJ2-2	TRBD1	17	TGTGCCAGCAGCGCGAGGGGGGGACAGGGAATTTCCGGGGAGCTGTTTTTT	CASSARGGQGISGELFF
TRBV9	.	TRBJ1-3	.	14	TGTGCCAGCAGCGTTCATTCCCCTGGAAACACCATATATTTT	CASSVHSPGNTIYF
TRBV30	.	TRBJ1-1	TRBD1	16	TGTGCCTGGAGTGTCGGGACAGGGGGAAAGGGGACTGAAGCTTTCTTT	CAWSVGTGGKGTEAFF
TRBV10-1	.	TRBJ2-1	.	20	TGCGCCAGCAGTGAGTCCCGCGGGGCCCGAACCTCTAGCTCCTACAATGAGCAGTTCTTC	CASSESRGARTSSSYNEQFF